This paragraph covers one T cell receptor beta chain sequence. The data originate from a study of blood T cell repertoires in COVID-19. Across the whole study: Italy, Spain and the United States were the sources of the convalescent and acute COVID-19 samples.

J gave up 4 bases and V 2 bases, and 6 bases lay outside the gene matches. Germline V gene lookup returns CDR1 KGHDR and CDR2 SFDVKD. The length of the CDR3 is 15 residues. Original methodology: Estimation of nucleated cell counts was performed using reference gene primer amplification. Assay: immunoSEQ multiplex PCR; the TCRdb copy retains only in-frame clones and omits some. V, J and clone size derive from that table, while D and trimming were established from the DNA sequence. The table lists roughly 68,000 clones, around 90% of them singletons, with about 43% in the top ten. The specimen sequenced was peripheral blood. The receptor comes from a woman aged 60 to 75 with COVID-19, enrolled during active disease. This chain connects TRBV24-1 to TRBJ1-2, with 7 bases that match TRBD1. The CDR3 DNA follows: TGTGCCACCAGTGATTCCTCCGGACAGGTCTATGGCTACACCTTC. Translated: CATSDSSGQVYGYTF.